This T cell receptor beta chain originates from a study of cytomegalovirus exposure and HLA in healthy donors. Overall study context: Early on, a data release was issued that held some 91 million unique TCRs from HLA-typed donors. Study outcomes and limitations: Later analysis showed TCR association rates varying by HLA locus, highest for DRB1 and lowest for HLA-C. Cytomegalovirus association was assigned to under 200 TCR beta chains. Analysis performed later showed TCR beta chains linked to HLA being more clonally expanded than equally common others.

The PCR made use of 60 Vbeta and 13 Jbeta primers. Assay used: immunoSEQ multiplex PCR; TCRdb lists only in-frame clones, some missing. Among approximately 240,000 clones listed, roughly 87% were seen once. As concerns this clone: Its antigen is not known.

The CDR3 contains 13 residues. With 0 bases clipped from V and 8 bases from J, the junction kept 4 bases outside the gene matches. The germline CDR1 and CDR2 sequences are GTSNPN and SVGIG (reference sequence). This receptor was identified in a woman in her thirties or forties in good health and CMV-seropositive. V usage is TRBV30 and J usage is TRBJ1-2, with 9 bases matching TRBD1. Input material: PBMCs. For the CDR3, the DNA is TGTGCCTGGAGTGTACAGGGGGCTAAGGGCTACACCTTC. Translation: CAWSVQGAKGYTF. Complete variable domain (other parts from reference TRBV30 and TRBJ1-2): SQTIHQWPATLVQPVGSPLSLECTVEGTSNPNLYWYRQAAGRGLQLLFYSVGIGQISSEVPQNLSASRPQDRQFILSSKKLLLSDSGFYLCAWSVQGAKGYTFGSGTRLTVV.